Described below is a single T cell receptor (beta chain) sequence and its context. Its antigen is currently unknown. No conserved phenylalanine or tryptophan ends this CDR3, so it is likely a read error. One entry per CDR3 protein results from TCRdb running MiXCR on the reads. The table shows over 250,000 distinct CDR3 sequences, with around 20% occurring only once. This sample is drawn from a study of T cell repertoires in cytomegalovirus infection. Notes on the study in general: In two of eight donors, the top clonotype was HLA-C-restricted CMV-specific.

Germline lookup yields CDR1 KGHSH and CDR2 LQKENI. Deletions cut 3 bases from V and 1 base from J, with 9 bases between. There are 14 residues in the CDR3. This specimen consisted of cultured PBMCs, obtained from culture after CMV antigen stimulation. This clonotype originated in a human donor in good health (CMV status not recorded). Some clones in this sample may be carry-over from other donors' samples. This chain links TRBV18 with TRBJ1-1, with unresolved D. Here the CDR3 reads CASSPDLSNTEAFL. CDR3 DNA sequence: TGTGCCAGCTCACCGGACCTATCGAACACTGAAGCTTTCCTT.